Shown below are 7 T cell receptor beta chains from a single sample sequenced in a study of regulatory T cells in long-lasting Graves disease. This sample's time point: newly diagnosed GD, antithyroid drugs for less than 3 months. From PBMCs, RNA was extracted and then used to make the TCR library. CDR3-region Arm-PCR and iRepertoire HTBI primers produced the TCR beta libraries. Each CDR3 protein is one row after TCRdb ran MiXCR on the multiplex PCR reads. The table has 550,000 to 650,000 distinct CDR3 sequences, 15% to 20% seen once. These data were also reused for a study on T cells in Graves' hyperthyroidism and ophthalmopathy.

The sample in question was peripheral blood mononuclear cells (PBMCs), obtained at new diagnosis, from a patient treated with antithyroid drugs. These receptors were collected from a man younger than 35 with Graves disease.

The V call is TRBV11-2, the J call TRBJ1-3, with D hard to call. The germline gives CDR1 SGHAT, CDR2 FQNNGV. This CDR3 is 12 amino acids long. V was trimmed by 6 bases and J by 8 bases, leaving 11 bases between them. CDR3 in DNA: TGTGCCAGCAGTCCAGTACGGGACACCATATATTTT. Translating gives CASSPVRDTIYF.

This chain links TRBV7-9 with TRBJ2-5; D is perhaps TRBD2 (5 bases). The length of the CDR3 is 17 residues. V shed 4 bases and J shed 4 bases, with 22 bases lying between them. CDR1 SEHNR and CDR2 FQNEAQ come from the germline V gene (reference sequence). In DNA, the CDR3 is TGTGCCAGCAGCTCCCCGAGGGTAGTTAGTGGTATAGAGACCCAGTACTTC. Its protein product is CASSSPRVVSGIETQYF.

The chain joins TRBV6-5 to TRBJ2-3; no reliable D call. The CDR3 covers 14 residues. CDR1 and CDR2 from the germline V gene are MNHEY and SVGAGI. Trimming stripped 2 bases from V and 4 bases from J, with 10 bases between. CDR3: CASSYERWADTQYF. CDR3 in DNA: TGTGCCAGCAGTTACGAAAGGTGGGCAGATACGCAGTATTTT.

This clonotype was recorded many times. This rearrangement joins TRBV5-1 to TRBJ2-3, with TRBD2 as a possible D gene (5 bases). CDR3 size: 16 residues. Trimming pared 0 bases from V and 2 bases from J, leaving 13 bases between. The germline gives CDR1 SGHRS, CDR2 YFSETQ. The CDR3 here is CASSLVRLFATDTQYF. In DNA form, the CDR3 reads TGCGCCAGCAGCTTGGTTCGACTATTCGCCACAGATACGCAGTATTTT.

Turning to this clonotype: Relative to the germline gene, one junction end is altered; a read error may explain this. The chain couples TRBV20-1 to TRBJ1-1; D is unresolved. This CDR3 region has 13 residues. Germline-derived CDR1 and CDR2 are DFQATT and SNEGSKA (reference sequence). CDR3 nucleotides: TGCAGTGGCAGTGGGTCGGGAGACACTGGAGCTTTCTTT. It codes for CSGSGSGDTGAFF.

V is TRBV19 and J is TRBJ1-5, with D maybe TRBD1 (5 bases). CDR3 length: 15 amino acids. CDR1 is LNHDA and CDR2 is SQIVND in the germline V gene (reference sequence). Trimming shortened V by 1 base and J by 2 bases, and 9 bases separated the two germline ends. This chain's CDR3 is CASSIVGGGNQPQHF. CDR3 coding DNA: TGTGCCAGTAGTATAGTGGGGGGTGGCAATCAGCCCCAGCATTTT.

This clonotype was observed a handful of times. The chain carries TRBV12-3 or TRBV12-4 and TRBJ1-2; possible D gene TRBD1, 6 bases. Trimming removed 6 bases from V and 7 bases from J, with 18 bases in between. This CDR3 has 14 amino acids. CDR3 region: CASSPSTRGAGYTF. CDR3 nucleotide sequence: TGTGCCAGCAGCCCCTCTACCAGGGGCGCTGGCTACACCTTC.